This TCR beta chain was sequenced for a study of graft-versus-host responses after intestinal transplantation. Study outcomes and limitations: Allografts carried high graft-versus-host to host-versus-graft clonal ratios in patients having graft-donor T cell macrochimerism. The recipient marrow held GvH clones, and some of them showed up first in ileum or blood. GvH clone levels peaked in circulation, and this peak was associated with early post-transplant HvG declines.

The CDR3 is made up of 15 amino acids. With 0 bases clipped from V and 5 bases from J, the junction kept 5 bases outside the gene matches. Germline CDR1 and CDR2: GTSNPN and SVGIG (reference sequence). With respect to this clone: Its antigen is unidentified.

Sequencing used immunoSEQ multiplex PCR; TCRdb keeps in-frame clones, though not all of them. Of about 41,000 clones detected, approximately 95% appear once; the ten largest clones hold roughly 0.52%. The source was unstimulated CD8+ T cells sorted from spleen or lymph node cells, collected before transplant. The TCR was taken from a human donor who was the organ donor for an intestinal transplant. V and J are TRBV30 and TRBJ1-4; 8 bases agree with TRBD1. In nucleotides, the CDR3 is TGTGCCTGGAGTGTCCCGGACAGGGAGAATGAAAAACTGTTTTTT. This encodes CAWSVPDRENEKLFF.